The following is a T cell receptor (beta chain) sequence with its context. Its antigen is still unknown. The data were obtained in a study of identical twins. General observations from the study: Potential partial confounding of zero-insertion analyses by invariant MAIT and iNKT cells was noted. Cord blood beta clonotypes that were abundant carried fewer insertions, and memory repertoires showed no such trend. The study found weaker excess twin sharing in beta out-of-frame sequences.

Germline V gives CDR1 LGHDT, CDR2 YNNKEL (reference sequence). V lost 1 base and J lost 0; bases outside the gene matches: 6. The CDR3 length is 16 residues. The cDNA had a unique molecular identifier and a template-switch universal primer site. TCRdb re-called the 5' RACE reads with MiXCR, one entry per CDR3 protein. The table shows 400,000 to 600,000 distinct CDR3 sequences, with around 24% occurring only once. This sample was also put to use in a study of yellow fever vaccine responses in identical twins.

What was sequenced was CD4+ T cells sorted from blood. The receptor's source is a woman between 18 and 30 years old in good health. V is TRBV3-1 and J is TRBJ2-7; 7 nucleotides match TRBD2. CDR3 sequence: CASSQGATSVSYEQYF. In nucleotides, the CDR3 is TGTGCCAGCAGCCAAGGGGCCACTAGCGTCTCCTACGAGCAGTACTTC.